This TCR beta chain emerged from a study of early T cells in non-severe SARS-CoV-2 infection. Study outcomes and limitations: VDJdb matching, biased toward anti-spike CD8 responses, missed private and CD4 specificities.

The CDR3 length is 19 residues. TCRdb re-derived calls from the 5' RACE reads in MiXCR, one entry per CDR3 protein. The sample shows 98,000 or so distinct CDR3 sequences, about 12% of them seen only once. Remarks on this clonotype: Its target is unknown.

The sequence derives from an adult who was a healthcare worker with PCR-confirmed SARS-CoV-2 infection or an uninfected control (not recorded which). The chain employs TRBV21-1 and TRBJ2-1; whether TRBD1, the table's D call, matches the DNA was not checked. TRBV21-1 is designated a pseudogene. The material sequenced was whole blood. The CDR3 sequence is CASSKHRDRGMGLLCEQFF. The DNA of the CDR3 is TGTGCCAGCAGCAAGCACCGGGACAGGGGGATGGGACTATTATGTGAGCAGTTCTTC.